The subject of this entry is one TCR beta chain. The target antigen is unknown. The data stem from a study of cytomegalovirus exposure and HLA in healthy donors. Broader study findings: CMV serostatus stood as the only immune exposure information on hand. High specificity and sensitivity for cytomegalovirus status were reported for the classifier. By HLA locus, TCR association rates varied in a later analysis, with DRB1 showing the most and HLA-C the fewest.

PCR primers comprised 60 Vbeta and 13 Jbeta primers. The table came from immunoSEQ multiplex PCR; TCRdb's copy has only in-frame clones and leaves some out. The sample has 100,000 to 150,000 clones; 17% are singletons. The sequenced sample was PBMCs. This sequence was found in a female donor in good health and CMV-seropositive.

In DNA form, the CDR3 reads TGTGCCAGCACGTCGGGCTCTGGGGCCAACGTCCTGACTTTC. As protein: CASTSGSGANVLTF. This chain links TRBV2 with TRBJ2-6, with D uncertain. Germline-derived CDR1 and CDR2 are SNHLY and FYNNEI. V lost 7 bases, J lost 0 bases, and 7 bases lay in between. The CDR3 consists of 14 residues.